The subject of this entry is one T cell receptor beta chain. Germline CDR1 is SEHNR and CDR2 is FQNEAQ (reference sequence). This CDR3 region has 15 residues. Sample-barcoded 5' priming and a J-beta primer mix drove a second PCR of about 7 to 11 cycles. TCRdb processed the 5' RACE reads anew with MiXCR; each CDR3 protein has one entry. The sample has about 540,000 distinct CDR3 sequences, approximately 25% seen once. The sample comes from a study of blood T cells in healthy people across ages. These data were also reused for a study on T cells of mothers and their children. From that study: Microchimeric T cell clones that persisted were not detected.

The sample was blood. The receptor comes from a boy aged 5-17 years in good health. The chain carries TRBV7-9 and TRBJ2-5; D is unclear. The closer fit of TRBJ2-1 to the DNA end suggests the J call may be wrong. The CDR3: CASSSLAGNLNEQFF. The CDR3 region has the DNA TGTGCCAGCAGCTCGCTGGCAGGCAACCTCAATGAGCAGTTCTTC.